The clone carrying this T cell receptor beta chain has a count of ten or more. Patients were all untreated before their thyroid surgery. This specimen belongs to a study of metastatic and nonmetastatic thyroid tumors. TCRdb recomputed clones from the PCR reads via MiXCR. Of more than 50,000 clones in the sample, around 20% were seen once. V lost 1 base and J 3 bases, leaving 11 bases between the germline ends. The CDR3 has 14 residues. Germline V CDR1 and CDR2: SGHRS, YFSETQ. This receptor was identified in a female donor with papillary thyroid cancer or a benign thyroid nodule (not recorded which). Some clones in this sample may be carry-over from other donors' samples. The specimen was blood. J is TRBJ2-7 and V is TRBV5-1; weak D call: TRBD2 (7 bases). CDR3 sequence reads: CASSLLGGGYEQYF. The CDR3 DNA is TGCGCCAGCAGCTTGTTGGGAGGGGGCTACGAGCAGTACTTC.